These 20 T cell receptor beta chains came from one sample sequenced in a study of blood T cell repertoires in COVID-19. The repertoire was sequenced with immunoSEQ multiplex PCR; TCRdb's copy has only in-frame clones and lacks some. The table lists about 200,000 clones, roughly 80% of them singletons. Sequencing was carried out using peripheral blood. The receptors come from a human donor in a cohort sampled during active COVID-19.

The V gene is TRBV5-1, the J gene TRBJ2-2, with 10 bases that match TRBD2. With V trimmed by 0 bases and J by 1 base, 0 bases remained unmatched. The germline gives CDR1 SGHRS, CDR2 YFSETQ. The CDR3 has 16 residues. In DNA form, the CDR3 reads TGCGCCAGCAGCTTGGCTAGCGGGAGGAACACCGGGGAGCTGTTTTTT. Protein sequence: CASSLASGRNTGELFF. The variable domain in full, with the rest retrieved from reference TRBV5-1 and TRBJ2-2, is KAGVTQTPRYLIKTRGQQVTLSCSPISGHRSVSWYQQTPGQGLQFLFEYFSETQRNKGNFPGRFSGRQFSNSRSEMNVSTLELGDSALYLCASSLASGRNTGELFFGEGSRLTVL.

The CDR3: CASSPGGEGGTQYF. CDR3 in DNA: TGCGCCAGCAGCCCCGGTGGGGAAGGCGGGACGCAGTATTTT. V is TRBV5-1 and J is TRBJ2-3; D is possibly TRBD2 (5 bases). This CDR3 has 14 residues. The V gene's germline CDR1 is SGHRS and CDR2 YFSETQ. Trimming pared 4 bases from V and 9 bases from J, leaving 18 bases between.

The rearrangement joins TRBV11-2 to TRBJ2-4; D not certain. V lost 5 bases and J 6 bases, leaving 17 bases between the germline ends. The V gene's germline CDR1 is SGHAT and CDR2 FQNNGV. This CDR3 is 15 amino acids long. CDR3 in DNA: TGTGCCAGCAGCCCACACCAGATAGCCGGAAACATTCAGTACTTC. Translation: CASSPHQIAGNIQYF.

The chain combines TRBV28 with TRBJ2-3; 14 positions match TRBD2. The ends lost 5 bases at V and 5 bases at J; junction bases unmatched: 6. The CDR3 covers 16 residues. Germline CDR1 and CDR2: MDHEN and SYDVKM. The CDR3 nucleotides read TGTGCCAGCAGTAGAAGAGGGACTAGCGGGAGAGATACGCAGTATTTT. Translating it yields CASSRRGTSGRDTQYF.

This clone was counted between two and nine times. The rearrangement joins TRBV5-5 to TRBJ1-4, with 9 bases aligning to TRBD1. There are 16 residues in the CDR3. V was pared by 1 base and J by 8 bases, with 9 bases of the junction left unmatched. Germline CDR1 SGHKS, CDR2 YYEKEE (reference sequence). The CDR3 region has the DNA TGTGCCAGCAGCTTGTTGCCGGGACAGGGACGCGAAAAACTGTTTTTT. Protein: CASSLLPGQGREKLFF.

The chain joins TRBV5-8 to TRBJ2-1; D is uncertain. Germline V gene data show CDR1 as SGHTS and CDR2 as YDEGEE. V was shortened by 5 bases and J by 0 bases, with 9 bases between the two germline ends. The CDR3 runs to 14 residues. Written as DNA, the CDR3 is TGTGCCAGCAGGAGAACCCGCTCCTACAATGAGCAGTTCTTC. This encodes CASRRTRSYNEQFF.

This sequence joins TRBV10-3 and TRBJ2-1; 9 bases are shared with TRBD1. V was clipped by 6 bases and J by 7 bases; unmatched bases: 13. Per the germline V gene, CDR1 is ENHRY and CDR2 is SYGVKD. The CDR3 consists of 16 residues. CDR3 sequence reads: CAISETGQGMVNEQFF. The CDR3 coding sequence is TGTGCCATCAGCGAGACAGGACAGGGGATGGTAAATGAGCAGTTCTTC.

A note on this clone: The germline gene is not matched at one end of the junction; a read error may be the cause. The chain carries TRBV30 and TRBJ1-3, with TRBD1 identical over 7 bases. The CDR3 covers 12 residues. CDR1 and CDR2 from the germline V gene are GTSNPN and SVGIG (reference sequence). Here the CDR3 reads CAWSRLGADRVF. The CDR3 DNA is TGTGCCTGGAGTCGTCTCGGAGCCGACAGGGTTTTT.

This clone has only a few counts. V gene TRBV7-2 combines with J gene TRBJ1-5, with D possibly matching TRBD1 (5 bases). The V end was cut by 3 bases, the J end by 1 base, with 7 bases between. Germline CDR1 reads SGHTA; CDR2 reads FQGNSA. CDR3 length: 14 amino acids. The CDR3 region has the DNA TGTGCCAGCAGCTTGGAGGGGAGCAATCAGCCCCAGCATTTT. Protein: CASSLEGSNQPQHF.

This chain uses TRBV30 with TRBJ1-6; the D gene is possibly TRBD1 (5 bases). Germline assignment: CDR1 GTSNPN and CDR2 SVGIG (reference sequence). The CDR3 runs 16 residues. V shed 7 bases and J shed 9 bases, with 25 bases lying between them. The CDR3 nucleotides read TGTGCCTCTACCGGTGGGGACTTTCTGTCGAGTTCACCCCTCCACTTT. This codes for CASTGGDFLSSSPLHF.

The chain couples TRBV28 to TRBJ1-2; no definite D call. This CDR3 comprises 12 residues. V was clipped by 3 bases and J by 2 bases, with 4 bases between them. Germline V CDR1 and CDR2: MDHEN, SYDVKM. The CDR3 DNA reads as TGTGCCAGCAGTTTTATGAACTATGGCTACACCTTC. Protein product: CASSFMNYGYTF.

The chain uses TRBV3-1 (or the pseudogene TRBV3-2) and TRBJ1-2, with 7 bases matching TRBD1. V dropped 6 bases and J dropped 6; count of bases not matched to a gene: 10. Per germline, CDR1 LGHDT and CDR2 YNNKEL (reference sequence). The CDR3 loop spans 14 amino acids. CDR3 residues: CASRPNRGRNGYTF. CDR3 in DNA: TGTGCCAGCAGACCAAACAGGGGTCGGAATGGCTACACCTTC.

CDR3 in DNA: TGTGCCAGCACCGCGCGGGTCTCTGGAAACACCATATATTTT. Translating gives CASTARVSGNTIYF. The chain is built from TRBV2 and TRBJ1-3; D call uncertain. CDR3 length: 14 residues. V gave up 7 bases and J gave up 0 bases, with 10 bases separating them. The germline V gene encodes CDR1 SNHLY and CDR2 FYNNEI.

CDR3 sequence: CASSNPDRGRETQYF. CDR3 in DNA: TGTGCCAGCAGCAATCCGGACAGGGGACGGGAGACCCAGTACTTC. V is TRBV7-9 and J is TRBJ2-5, with 9 bases that match TRBD1. The CDR3 is 15 amino acids. The germline V gene encodes CDR1 SEHNR and CDR2 FQNEAQ (reference sequence). J lost 5 bases, V lost 5 bases, and 9 bases had no gene match.

The V and J genes are TRBV10-3 and TRBJ2-7; 12 bases are a match to TRBD1. The trim removed 10 bases at V and 6 bases at J, leaving 10 bases unmatched. Germline V gene lookup returns CDR1 ENHRY and CDR2 SYGVKD. CDR3 size: 14 residues. CDR3 DNA sequence: TGTGCCACCCATACGGGACAGGGGGCCGTCGAGCAGTACTTC. This sequence encodes CATHTGQGAVEQYF.

The chain employs TRBV5-5 and TRBJ2-1; D is possibly TRBD1 (5 bases). Germline loops: CDR1 SGHKS, CDR2 YYEKEE (reference sequence). The CDR3 sequence is 14 residues long. V lost 2 bases, J lost 6 bases, and 12 bases lay in between. CDR3 DNA sequence: TGTGCCAGCAGCTTTTTGACAGCATCCAATGAGCAGTTCTTC. Encoded protein: CASSFLTASNEQFF.

This chain uses TRBV18 with TRBJ1-1; TRBD1 matches 8 bases. Germline loops: CDR1 KGHSH, CDR2 LQKENI. Germline trimming cut 5 bases from V and 6 bases from J; bases unmatched to any gene: 8. This CDR3 region has 14 residues. CDR3 DNA: TGTGCCAGCTCATCATTCAACAGGGGGTCTGAAGCTTTCTTT. Amino acids: CASSSFNRGSEAFF.

The chain couples TRBV7-9 to TRBJ2-3, with 7 nucleotides matching TRBD2. The CDR3 is made up of 16 amino acids. Germline V CDR1 and CDR2: SEHNR, FQNEAQ (reference sequence). V lost 2 bases, J lost 3 bases, and 8 bases stayed unmatched. The CDR3 here is CASSLTIREGTDTQYF. Written as DNA, the CDR3 is TGTGCCAGCAGCTTAACAATAAGGGAGGGGACAGATACGCAGTATTTT.

The V gene is TRBV5-1, the J gene TRBJ1-6, with unresolved D. The CDR3 is made up of 13 amino acids. Per the germline V gene, CDR1 is SGHRS and CDR2 is YFSETQ. The V end lost 4 bases, the J end lost 9 bases, and 11 bases lay between the germline ends. The CDR3 bases are TGCGCCAGCAGCCCCGGGGATACTTCACCCCTCCACTTT. Amino acids: CASSPGDTSPLHF.

The V call is TRBV7-9, the J call TRBJ2-7; D is possibly TRBD1 (6 bases). CDR1 and CDR2 from the germline V gene are SEHNR and FQNEAQ (reference sequence). The CDR3 runs to 14 residues. V was shortened by 9 bases and J by 4 bases, with 19 bases between the two germline ends. In nucleotides, the CDR3 is TGTGCCAGTGAGCTAACAGGGAACGTTTACGAGCAGTACGTC. As protein: CASELTGNVYEQYV.